These T cell receptor beta chains were read from a single sample in a study of cytomegalovirus exposure and HLA in healthy donors. Using immunoSEQ multiplex PCR, the repertoire was profiled, and TCRdb retains in-frame clones only, with some absent. In the table there are some 180,000 clones, around three quarters of which are singletons. The sequenced material came from PBMCs. These receptor sequences come from a woman aged 25-40 years in good health and CMV-seropositive. Both conserved end residues are part of each CDR3. Fields, in order: clone size, J gene, D gene, V gene, CDR3 DNA, CDR3 protein. A D gene is named only where the DNA matches it firmly. For some rows the clone size is stated as once, few or many, or as a class when expanded; others skip it.

>NA|TRBJ2-5|TRBD2|TRBV7-2
TGTGCCAGCAGCTTAGAGGGGACTAGCCTATATGGAGAGATCCAGTACTTC
CASSLEGTSLYGEIQYF
>NA|TRBJ2-7|NA|TRBV6-5
TGTGCCAGCAGTTACACTCGCGCCACCCTTTACGAGCAGTACTTC
CASSYTRATLYEQYF
>once|TRBJ1-2|TRBD1|TRBV29-1
TGCAGCGTACCTCAGACAGGGGAGGCCTATGGCTACACCTTC
CSVPQTGEAYGYTF
>once|TRBJ2-1|TRBD2|TRBV4-1
TGCGCCAGCAGGCTTATAGCGGGGGCCTACAATGAGCAGTTCTTC
CASRLIAGAYNEQFF
>NA|TRBJ1-1|TRBD1|TRBV6-6
TGTGCCAGCAGTCAGACAGGGTGGAACACTGAAGCTTTCTTT
CASSQTGWNTEAFF
>NA|TRBJ2-5|TRBD2|TRBV9
TGTGCCAGCAGCGTAGTCCCTAGCGGGGCCGCCGGAGAGACCCAGTACTTC
CASSVVPSGAAGETQYF
>NA|TRBJ1-3|NA|TRBV6-5
TGTGCCAGCAGTGAACCCGGTTACGCGAGGCATATATATTTT
CASSEPGYARHIYF
>NA|TRBJ2-6|NA|TRBV19
TGTGCCAGTAGGGAGGGCAGAGCCTCTGGGGCCAACGTCCTGACTTTC
CASREGRASGANVLTF
>once|TRBJ2-7|TRBD2|TRBV7-2
TGTGCCAGCAGCTTTGGACTAGCGGGGGGAAGCTACGAGCAGTACTTC
CASSFGLAGGSYEQYF
>once|TRBJ2-5|TRBD2|TRBV9
TGTGCCAGCAGCGTTGGACGACTAGCGCACCAAGAGACCCAGTACTTC
CASSVGRLAHQETQYF
>NA|TRBJ2-7|TRBD2|TRBV10-3
TGTGCCATCAGTGCAACTAGCGTCTACGAGCAGTACTTC
CAISATSVYEQYF
>NA|TRBJ1-2|NA|TRBV6-4
TGTGCCAGCAGTGACTGGGCCCAGGGTGTCGGCTACACCTTC
CASSDWAQGVGYTF
>NA|TRBJ1-2|NA|TRBV23-1
TGCGCCAGCAGTCCGTCCTTCCACTATGGCTACACCTTC
CASSPSFHYGYTF
>few|TRBJ2-7|TRBD2|TRBV5-6
TGTGCCAGCAGCCCGGGACTAGGCCGGACATCCTACGAGCAGTACTTC
CASSPGLGRTSYEQYF
>NA|TRBJ2-1|NA|TRBV2
TGTGCCAGCAGTGGAACCGGGGGTCACAATGAGCAGTTCTTC
CASSGTGGHNEQFF
>NA|TRBJ2-2|TRBD2|TRBV7-6
TGTGCCAGCAGCTTACCGTTGAAGCGGGAGAGGACCGGGGAGCTGTTTTTT
CASSLPLKRERTGELFF
>NA|TRBJ1-2|NA|TRBV27
TGTGCCAGCAGTTTAGCTTCTCGGCGGGGTGGCTACACCTTC
CASSLASRRGGYTF
>NA|TRBJ2-7|NA|TRBV13
TGTGCCAGCAGTGTCGGGTCACCCAATACCTACGAGCAGTACTTC
CASSVGSPNTYEQYF
>many|TRBJ2-1|TRBD2|TRBV6-1
TGTGCCAGCAGTGAAACTAGCGGGGGCATAAATGAGCAGTTCTTC
CASSETSGGINEQFF
>few|TRBJ1-2|TRBD1|TRBV5-5
TGTGCCAGCAGCTTGGCCGGACAGGGCAACTATGGCTACACCTTC
CASSLAGQGNYGYTF
>NA|TRBJ2-7|NA|TRBV7-2
TGTGCCAGCAGCTTAGGGGGCAGGAGCTCCTACGAGCAGTACTTC
CASSLGGRSSYEQYF
>NA|TRBJ2-7|TRBD2|TRBV29-1
TGCAGCGTTAGGACTAGCGGGTTCTACGAGCAGTACTTC
CSVRTSGFYEQYF
>NA|TRBJ2-7|TRBD2|TRBV7-2
TGTGCCAGCAGCTATCAGGGACTAAACTACGAGCAGTACTTC
CASSYQGLNYEQYF
>NA|TRBJ2-3|TRBD2|TRBV6-1
TGTGCCCACGGCGGGGGGGGCCCGGATACGCAGTATTTT
CAHGGGGPDTQYF
>NA|TRBJ2-7|NA|TRBV7-9
TGTGCCAGCAGAACCCTAGGCCCGGGTTTCGACGAGCAGTACTTC
CASRTLGPGFDEQYF
>NA|TRBJ1-5|NA|TRBV6-4
TGTGCCAGCCCCATGAGTGGGCAGGGGTATAGCAATCAGCCCCAGCATTTT
CASPMSGQGYSNQPQHF
>NA|TRBJ1-2|TRBD1|TRBV19
TGTGCCAGTAGTATAGCGGAGTTCGGGACAGGGGACTATGGCTACACCTTC
CASSIAEFGTGDYGYTF
>NA|TRBJ2-1|NA|TRBV6-6
TGTGCCAGCAGTTTTGCGGGTCGGTACAATGAGCAGTTCTTC
CASSFAGRYNEQFF
>NA|TRBJ2-1|TRBD2|TRBV11-2
TGTGCCAGCAGCTTAGTTGGGGAGGGGAGATCCGATGAGCAGTTCTTC
CASSLVGEGRSDEQFF
>NA|TRBJ1-1|NA|TRBV5-1
TGCGCCAGCAGCTTGGCCGTTTTAGATGAAGCTTTCTTT
CASSLAVLDEAFF
>NA|TRBJ1-1|NA|TRBV7-2
TGTGCCAGCAGAACGGACAGGAACACTGAAGCTTTCTTT
CASRTDRNTEAFF
>NA|TRBJ2-7|TRBD2|TRBV9
TGTGCCAGCAGCGCATCTAGCGGGGGGACAATCTACGAGCAGTACTTC
CASSASSGGTIYEQYF
>NA|TRBJ2-3|TRBD1|TRBV2
TGTGCCAGGCAAGGGTGGCAGGGGGCAGATACGCAGTATTTT
CARQGWQGADTQYF
>NA|TRBJ1-5|NA|TRBV6-5
TGTGCCAGCAGTTACTACAGGAGCAATCAGCCCCAGCATTTT
CASSYYRSNQPQHF